This T cell receptor beta chain was identified during a study of OX40 agonist ivuxolimab in advanced cancers. Findings of the study overall: Antigen specificity was not determined for the expanded peripheral T cells.

To note about this clone: Its cognate antigen is unknown.

This table comes from immunoSEQ multiplex PCR, and its TCRdb copy is limited to in-frame clones, with some not included. The sample has about 71,000 clones; roughly 93% are singletons. CDR1 and CDR2 (germline): MNHEY, SMNVEV (reference sequence). The V gene end was trimmed by 2 bases and the J gene end by 6 bases; junction bases not matched to a gene: 9. This CDR3 region has 15 residues. The chain carries TRBV27 and TRBJ2-7, with TRBD2 matching over 8 bases. This receptor was identified in an adult with an advanced solid tumor such as melanoma, head and neck, liver or kidney cancer. This sample comprised CD4+ or CD8+ T cells sorted from blood, obtained in a trial of the OX40 agonist ivuxolimab. In DNA form, the CDR3 reads TGTGCCAGCAGTTTAGCGGGAGGCCCCCCGGGCGAGCAGTACTTC. Protein: CASSLAGGPPGEQYF.